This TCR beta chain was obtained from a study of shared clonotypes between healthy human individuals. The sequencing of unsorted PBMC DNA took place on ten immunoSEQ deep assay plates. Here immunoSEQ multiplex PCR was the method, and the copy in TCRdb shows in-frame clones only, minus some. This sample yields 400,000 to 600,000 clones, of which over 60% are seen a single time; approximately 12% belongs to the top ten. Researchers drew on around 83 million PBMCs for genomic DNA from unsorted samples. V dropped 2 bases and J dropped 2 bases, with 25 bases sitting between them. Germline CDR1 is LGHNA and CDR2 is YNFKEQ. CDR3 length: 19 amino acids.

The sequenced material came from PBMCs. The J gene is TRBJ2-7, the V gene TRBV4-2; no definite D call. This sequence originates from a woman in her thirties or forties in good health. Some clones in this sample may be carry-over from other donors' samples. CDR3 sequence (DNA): TGTGCCAGCAGCCAACGCCACGCCAATACCGGGCCTCAAACCTACGAGCAGTACTTC. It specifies CASSQRHANTGPQTYEQYF.